Listed below are T cell receptor beta chains from one sample, sequenced in a study of T cells in Graves' hyperthyroidism and ophthalmopathy. Each CDR3 protein is one row after TCRdb ran MiXCR on the multiplex PCR reads. The table lists 350,000 to 400,000 distinct CDR3 sequences, more than 11% of them singletons. The sequencing input was blood. The source is a woman aged 60-70 years with Graves' hyperthyroidism. Each CDR3 is given with its conserved first and last residue. Each record gives: V gene, D gene, J gene, clone size, CDR3 protein, CDR3 DNA. D genes are given only for firm matches. Only some rows state a clone size, as once, few, many or a class for expanded clones.

TRBV28	TRBD2	TRBJ2-2	many	CASSRTSGFANTGELFF	TGTGCCAGCAGCCGGACTAGCGGATTCGCGAACACCGGGGAGCTGTTTTTT
TRBV28	-	TRBJ2-7	many	CASSGNLRANLYEQYF	TGTGCCAGCAGTGGGAATTTGAGGGCGAATCTCTACGAGCAGTACTTC
TRBV4-2	TRBD2	TRBJ2-3	-	CASSQDEREVDTQYF	TGTGCCAGCAGCCAAGATGAGCGGGAGGTAGATACGCAGTATTTT
TRBV20-1	TRBD1	TRBJ1-1	many	CSAKNPGQGNTEAFF	TGCAGTGCTAAAAATCCGGGACAGGGGAACACTGAAGCTTTCTTT
TRBV7-2	-	TRBJ1-5	-	CASSLVGQSNQPQHF	TGTGCCAGCAGCTTAGTGGGCCAGTCAAATCAGCCCCAGCATTTT
TRBV19	-	TRBJ1-5	-	CASSKYSNQPQHF	TGTGCCAGTAGTAAGTATAGCAATCAGCCCCAGCATTTT
TRBV7-9	-	TRBJ2-7	many	CASSPPWRGYEQYF	TGTGCCAGCAGCCCGCCGTGGAGGGGTTACGAGCAGTACTTC
TRBV9	TRBD2	TRBJ2-5	many	CASSVGSGRGETQYF	TGTGCCAGCAGCGTAGGAAGCGGGAGAGGAGAGACCCAGTACTTC
TRBV24-1	-	TRBJ2-5	-	CATSWGIGREETQYF	TGTGCCACCAGTTGGGGGATTGGACGGGAGGAGACCCAGTACTTC
TRBV6-5	-	TRBJ2-2	-	CASSYSVWGNTGELFF	TGTGCCAGCAGTTACTCGGTTTGGGGCAACACCGGGGAGCTGTTTTTT
TRBV6-5	-	TRBJ2-7	many	CASSYSPVGSYEQYF	TGTGCCAGCAGTTACTCCCCGGTTGGCTCCTACGAGCAGTACTTC
TRBV6-1	TRBD1	TRBJ2-2	many	CASGRTGDTGELFF	TGTGCCAGCGGGAGGACAGGGGACACCGGGGAGCTGTTTTTT
TRBV2	-	TRBJ1-6	many	CASSSSGQGNSPLHF	-
TRBV18	-	TRBJ2-1	many	CASSPANEQFF	TGTGCCAGCTCACCAGCAAATGAGCAGTTCTTC
TRBV5-4	TRBD1	TRBJ1-1	few	CASSGGQGYGGTEAFF	TGTGCCAGCAGCGGGGGACAGGGTTACGGGGGGACTGAAGCTTTCTTT
TRBV6-1	-	TRBJ1-5	-	CASSEEFWGRRRNQPQHF	TGTGCCAGCAGTGAAGAATTTTGGGGGCGGCGGAGGAATCAGCCCCAGCATTTT
TRBV19	TRBD2	TRBJ2-2	few	CASRPTPSGRFGELFF	TGTGCCAGTAGGCCAACCCCAAGCGGGAGGTTCGGGGAGCTGTTTTTT
TRBV10-3	TRBD1	TRBJ1-2	many	CAINAGGGSKGYTF	TGTGCCATCAATGCAGGGGGCGGATCGAAAGGCTACACCTTC
TRBV7-2	TRBD2	TRBJ2-7	many	CASSSGTSVEQYF	TGTGCCAGCAGCTCCGGGACTAGCGTCGAGCAGTACTTC
TRBV10-3	-	TRBJ2-1	-	CAISGDFGEQFF	TGTGCCATCAGTGGGGACTTCGGGGAGCAGTTCTTC
TRBV5-5	-	TRBJ2-1	-	CASSLTGINEQFF	TGTGCCAGCAGCTTGACAGGGATCAATGAGCAGTTCTTC
TRBV27	TRBD1	TRBJ2-5	many	CASRTDRGETQYF	TGTGCCAGCAGGACGGACAGGGGGGAGACCCAGTACTTC
TRBV27	TRBD1	TRBJ2-7	few	CASSRQGGEQYF	TGTGCCAGCAGTAGACAGGGGGGCGAGCAGTACTTC
TRBV19	TRBD1	TRBJ1-3	few	CASSAGDSSGNTIYF	TGTGCCAGTAGTGCGGGGGACAGCTCTGGAAACACCATATATTTT
TRBV19	-	TRBJ2-5	-	CASSDTFQETQYF	TGTGCCAGTAGTGACACCTTCCAAGAGACCCAGTACTTC
TRBV11-2	TRBD2	TRBJ2-3	many	CASSFLPSGGTDTQYF	TGTGCCAGCAGCTTCCTGCCTAGCGGGGGCACAGATACGCAGTATTTT
TRBV2	-	TRBJ2-5	many	CASSLLASRGTQYF	TGTGCCAGCAGTCTCCTGGCAAGCAGGGGGACCCAGTACTTC
TRBV18	-	TRBJ2-2	many	CASSPNGNTGELFF	TGTGCCAGCTCACCAAATGGGAACACCGGGGAGCTGTTTTTT
TRBV20-1	-	TRBJ2-1	many	CSARDGLTEQFF	TGCAGTGCTAGAGACGGTCTCACTGAGCAGTTCTTC
TRBV20-1	-	TRBJ2-7	-	CSAGSRGYEQYF	TGCAGTGCTGGGAGCAGGGGATACGAGCAGTACTTC
TRBV10-2	-	TRBJ1-2	many	CASSAAGDYGYTF	TGCGCCAGCAGTGCAGCCGGTGACTATGGCTACACCTTC
TRBV7-9	-	TRBJ2-7	-	CASSLEGRLYEQYF	TGTGCCAGCAGCTTAGAGGGACGACTTTACGAGCAGTACTTC
TRBV28	-	TRBJ1-5	many	CASTEEQGRRNQPQHF	TGTGCCAGCACCGAGGAACAGGGTAGGCGCAATCAGCCCCAGCATTTT
TRBV7-9	-	TRBJ2-7	many	CASSPGSSWDEQYF	TGTGCCAGCAGCCCAGGGTCTAGCTGGGACGAGCAGTACTTC
TRBV18	TRBD2	TRBJ2-7	-	CASSPGTSGHNEQYF	TGTGCCAGCTCACCGGGGACTAGCGGGCACAATGAGCAGTACTTC
TRBV11-2	TRBD2	TRBJ2-7	many	CASSLNGRVYLYEQYF	TGTGCCAGCAGCCTTAATGGGAGGGTCTACCTCTACGAGCAGTACTTC
TRBV20-1	TRBD2	TRBJ2-4	many	CSAEAGGTKNIQYF	TGCAGTGCTGAAGCGGGAGGAACCAAAAACATTCAGTACTTC
TRBV24-1	-	TRBJ1-5	few	CATSDTSYRAGQPQHF	TGTGCCACCAGTGATACCTCGTACAGGGCTGGTCAGCCCCAGCATTTT
TRBV28	-	TRBJ1-4	many	CASSGGLANEKLFF	TGTGCCAGCAGTGGTGGGCTAGCCAATGAAAAACTGTTTTTT
TRBV5-5	-	TRBJ2-5	many	CASSLGQERGETQYF	TGTGCCAGCAGCTTGGGACAAGAGCGAGGAGAGACCCAGTACTTC
TRBV6-1	-	TRBJ2-5	few	CASSSGVETQYF	TGTGCCAGCAGCTCAGGGGTAGAGACCCAGTACTTC
TRBV2	-	TRBJ2-1	-	CASQLPWDEQFF	TGTGCCAGCCAACTACCCTGGGATGAGCAGTTCTTC
TRBV5-6	TRBD2	TRBJ2-3	few	CASSFPSGSWDTQYF	TGTGCCAGCAGCTTTCCTAGCGGGAGCTGGGATACGCAGTATTTT